This T cell receptor beta chain appears in the sequencing data of a study of beta chain features in type 1 diabetes. General study results and limits: Shorter templates may be favored by PCR, equally so in patients and controls.

This clone has ten or more counts. Its antigen is unidentified. Investigators reverse transcribed all isolated RNA, so they sequenced expressed TCRB transcripts. TCRdb's table, derived via immunoSEQ multiplex PCR, lists solely in-frame clones and lacks some. Found here are over 700,000 clones, roughly a sixth of them singletons; the top ten hold 0.02% to 0.025%. Trimming at V came to 2 bases and at J to 4 bases, leaving 7 bases not matched to a gene. CDR3 length: 16 amino acids. The rearrangement links TRBV23-1 to TRBJ2-7; 11 nucleotides match TRBD2. TRBV23-1 is labeled an ORF, and its function is uncertain. The specimen sequenced was naive CD4+ T cells from blood. The TCR originated in a woman between 18 and 29 years old in good health. The CDR3 coding sequence is TGCGCCAGCAGTCAACCTGCCACTAGCGGGAGATACGAGCAGTACTTC. Protein sequence: CASSQPATSGRYEQYF.